The 9 T cell receptor beta chains listed next were all sequenced from one sample in a study of blood T cell repertoires in COVID-19. Assay: immunoSEQ multiplex PCR; the TCRdb copy retains only in-frame clones and omits some. The table has about 170,000 clones, about 80% seen once. Specimen: peripheral blood. Receptor source: a man aged 55-75 years with acute or convalescent COVID-19.

This clone was seen a single time. Other nucleotide sequences from this sample produce the same CDR3. V gene TRBV29-1 combines with J gene TRBJ2-1; D is possibly TRBD2 (5 bases). Per germline, CDR1 SQVTM and CDR2 ANQGSEA. V lost 2 bases, J lost 4 bases, and 9 bases lay in between. CDR3 length: 13 residues. For the CDR3, the DNA is TGCAGCGTTGAACTAGCCAATTACAATGAGCAGTTCTTC. Encoded protein: CSVELANYNEQFF.

V is TRBV18 and J is TRBJ1-1; TRBD1 matches at 9 bases. The V segment lost 0 bases and the J segment 1 base; nucleotides outside the gene matches: 3. This CDR3 is built from 16 residues. The germline CDR1 and CDR2 sequences are KGHSH and LQKENI. The CDR3 loop is CASSPPRTGENTEAFF. CDR3 nucleotide sequence: TGTGCCAGCTCACCACCGAGGACAGGGGAGAACACTGAAGCTTTCTTT.

In its sample, this clone was seen once. This sequence joins TRBV7-6 and TRBJ2-1; maybe TRBD1 (5 bases). The germline gives CDR1 SGHVS, CDR2 FNYEAQ. Trimming shortened V by 5 bases and J by 5 bases, and 7 bases separated the two germline ends. There are 12 residues in the CDR3. This CDR3 reads CASSRRDNEQFF. The DNA of the CDR3 is TGTGCCAGCAGCCGCAGGGACAATGAGCAGTTCTTC.

The V and J genes are TRBV7-3 and TRBJ2-7; 8 bases align to TRBD1. The CDR3 runs 18 residues. In germline, CDR1 is SGHTA, CDR2 FQGTGA. V shed 3 bases and J 2 bases; nucleotides not matched to a gene: 15. The CDR3 DNA sequence: TGTGCCAGCAGCTTGACGACCCGACAGGGGCGAATCACCTACGAGCAGTACTTC. Amino acid sequence: CASSLTTRQGRITYEQYF.

The chain carries TRBV18 and TRBJ2-3; no clear D gene. Germline CDR1 KGHSH, CDR2 LQKENI. Trimming removed 2 bases from V and 5 bases from J, with 8 bases in between. The CDR3 contains 13 residues. This chain's CDR3 is CASSPNLRDTQYF. The CDR3 nucleotides are TGTGCCAGCTCACCAAATCTAAGAGATACGCAGTATTTT.

The rearrangement links TRBV18 to TRBJ2-7; TRBD1 matches 12 bases. With V trimmed by 0 bases and J by 5 bases, 5 bases remained unmatched. The V gene's germline CDR1 is KGHSH and CDR2 LQKENI. This CDR3 spans 16 amino acids. Here the CDR3 reads CASSPPSGQGAHEQYF. The CDR3, as DNA: TGTGCCAGCTCACCACCATCGGGACAGGGGGCCCACGAGCAGTACTTC.

This clone has a count of ten or more. The chain recombines TRBV4-1 with TRBJ1-6; D gene uncertain. The CDR3 extends over 17 amino acids. In germline, CDR1 is MGHRA, CDR2 YSYEKL. Trimming cost V 1 base and J 9 bases, with 19 bases left between them. CDR3 sequence (DNA): TGCGCCAGCAGCCAAGGGTTGGCGAGGGCTTTCGGTTCACCCCTCCACTTT. Translation gives CASSQGLARAFGSPLHF.

The chain joins TRBV30 to TRBJ1-5, with 10 bases matching TRBD1. CDR3 length equals 14 residues. Germline-derived CDR1 and CDR2 are GTSNPN and SVGIG (reference sequence). Losses at the gene ends were 5 bases for V and 5 bases for J; bases not matched to a gene: 6. DNA for the CDR3: TGTGCCTGGGAGACCGGGACAGGGGATCAGCCCCAGCATTTT. Its protein product is CAWETGTGDQPQHF. The full variable domain, in which reference TRBV30 and TRBJ1-5 provide the parts outside the CDR3, is SQTIHQWPATLVQPVGSPLSLECTVEGTSNPNLYWYRQAAGRGLQLLFYSVGIGQISSEVPQNLSASRPQDRQFILSSKKLLLSDSGFYLCAWETGTGDQPQHFGDGTRLSIL.

This clone was observed a single time. The V gene is TRBV7-8, the J gene TRBJ2-5; perhaps TRBD1 as D (6 bases). CDR1 is SGHVS and CDR2 is FQNEAQ in the germline V gene. There are 15 residues in the CDR3. Trimming left V 5 bases short and J 1 base short, with 14 bases between. The CDR3 region is CASSLLSDSQETQYF. The CDR3 region has the DNA TGTGCCAGCAGCCTCCTATCGGACAGCCAAGAGACCCAGTACTTC.